The 29 T cell receptor beta chains below all came from one sample that was sequenced in a study of T cell responses to AZD1222 COVID-19 vaccine. Only in-frame clones appear in the TCRdb table, and some are missing; sequencing was by immunoSEQ multiplex PCR. The data contain roughly 270,000 clones, 90% to 95% of them singletons. This sample comprised peripheral blood, obtained 28 days after the second AZD1222 dose. These receptors all come from an adult who received the AZD1222 COVID-19 vaccine.

V and J are TRBV7-9 and TRBJ2-7, with D perhaps matching TRBD2 (7 bases). The CDR3 length is 17 residues. Germline CDR1 reads SEHNR; CDR2 reads FQNEAQ (reference sequence). Trimming pared 3 bases from V and 2 bases from J, leaving 20 bases between. CDR3 nucleotide sequence: TGTGCCAGCAGCTTTACACGGTTCGGGGGGCTTCCCTACGAGCAGTACTTC. Translation gives CASSFTRFGGLPYEQYF. Using reference TRBV7-9 and TRBJ2-7 for the parts outside the CDR3, the full variable domain is DTGVSQNPRHKITKRGQNVTFRCDPISEHNRLYWYRQTLGQGPEFLTYFQNEAQLEKSRLLSDRFSAERPKGSFSTLEIQRTEQGDSAMYLCASSFTRFGGLPYEQYFGPGTRLTVT.

The genes are TRBV7-9 and TRBJ2-5; the D is unclear. Trimming shortened V by 6 bases and J by 5 bases, and 10 bases separated the two germline ends. CDR3 size: 12 residues. Germline V lookup: CDR1 SEHNR, CDR2 FQNEAQ (reference sequence). The CDR3 loop is CASSGLRETQYF. The CDR3 DNA reads TGTGCCAGCAGTGGCTTAAGGGAGACCCAGTACTTC.

This clone has a single count. The genes are TRBV29-1 and TRBJ2-3; 7 nucleotides line up with TRBD1. CDR1 is SQVTM, CDR2 ANQGSEA, per germline. This CDR3 region has 12 residues. V was pared by 3 bases and J by 5 bases, with 2 bases of the junction left unmatched. Here the CDR3 reads CSVDRGIDTQYF. CDR3 sequence (DNA): TGCAGCGTTGACAGGGGGATAGATACGCAGTATTTT.

This sequence joins TRBV5-1 and TRBJ2-7; D gene ambiguous. The V end lost 0 bases, the J end lost 6 bases, and 10 bases lay between the germline ends. The germline V gene encodes CDR1 SGHRS and CDR2 YFSETQ. CDR3 length: 13 amino acids. The CDR3 DNA is TGCGCCAGCAGCTTGGATTTAACCGGCGAGCAGTACTTC. Protein sequence: CASSLDLTGEQYF.

This clone occurred once. V and J are TRBV28 and TRBJ1-1; D remains unclear. Trimming took off 8 bases at V and 8 bases at J, with 12 bases between the two ends. CDR1 MDHEN and CDR2 SYDVKM come from the germline V gene. There are 11 residues in the CDR3. This CDR3 reads CASLGAREAFF. The CDR3 bases are TGTGCCAGCCTGGGAGCCCGGGAAGCTTTCTTT.

The V call is TRBV5-1, the J call TRBJ2-7; 9 bases agree with TRBD1. The germline V gene has CDR1 SGHRS and CDR2 YFSETQ. After removal of 1 base from V and 6 bases from J, the junction contained 8 bases not matched to a gene. The CDR3 is made up of 15 amino acids. The CDR3, as DNA: TGCGCCAGCAGCTTGCGACAGGGGGGGTTGTCCGAGCAGTACTTC. This sequence encodes CASSLRQGGLSEQYF.

The chain combines TRBV27 with TRBJ1-2; D ambiguous. V was clipped by 5 bases and J by 8 bases, with 18 bases between them. Germline CDR1 and CDR2: MNHEY and SMNVEV (reference sequence). This CDR3 has 14 residues. The CDR3, as DNA: TGTGCCAGCAGTCCCACCCCCTGGGCGTTCGGCTACACCTTC. Translated: CASSPTPWAFGYTF.

This clone appeared a single time. V is TRBV25-1 and J is TRBJ1-2, with D possibly TRBD1 on 5 matching bases. The V gene's germline CDR1 is MGHDK and CDR2 SYGVNS. The V and J ends lost 4 bases and 3 bases respectively, with 15 bases between them. The CDR3 sequence is 15 residues long. As DNA, the CDR3 is TGTGCCAGCAGTGGTCAGGGCAAACCTCACTATGGCTACACCTTC. Its protein product is CASSGQGKPHYGYTF.

V gene TRBV2 combines with J gene TRBJ2-2, with 10 positions matching TRBD2. This CDR3 is 13 amino acids long. CDR1 SNHLY and CDR2 FYNNEI come from the germline V gene. V lost 8 bases to trimming and J lost 8 bases; unmatched junction nucleotides: 5. As DNA, the CDR3 is TGTGCCAGCTTACTAGCGGGGCATGGGGAGCTGTTTTTT. Its translation is CASLLAGHGELFF.

The J gene is TRBJ2-3, the V gene TRBV7-9; D is undetermined. There are 12 residues in the CDR3. V gave up 5 bases and J gave up 6 bases, with 9 bases separating them. Germline V gene data show CDR1 as SEHNR and CDR2 as FQNEAQ (reference sequence). The CDR3 bases are TGTGCCAGCAGCGCAGCGTCGGATACGCAGTATTTT. As protein: CASSAASDTQYF. Filled out from reference TRBV7-9 and TRBJ2-3, the complete variable domain reads DTGVSQNPRHKITKRGQNVTFRCDPISEHNRLYWYRQTLGQGPEFLTYFQNEAQLEKSRLLSDRFSAERPKGSFSTLEIQRTEQGDSAMYLCASSAASDTQYFGPGTRLTVL.

This sequence joins TRBV3-1 (or the pseudogene TRBV3-2) and TRBJ2-7; 11 nucleotides match TRBD1. V lost 4 bases to trimming and J lost 3 bases; unmatched junction nucleotides: 11. This CDR3 comprises 17 residues. CDR1 is LGHDT, CDR2 YNNKEL, per germline (reference sequence). For the CDR3, the DNA is TGTGCCAGCAGCCGCGGGACCTCCGGGACAGGGGGCTACGAGCAGTACTTC. It codes for CASSRGTSGTGGYEQYF.

V usage is TRBV28 and J usage is TRBJ2-1; D gene ambiguous. With 5 bases removed from V and 4 bases from J, the gap between germline ends came to 6 bases. This CDR3 is built from 12 residues. CDR1 MDHEN and CDR2 SYDVKM come from the germline V gene. CDR3: CASSRVYNEQFF. The DNA for the CDR3 is TGTGCCAGCAGTAGGGTATACAATGAGCAGTTCTTC.

This clone has only a few counts. This chain links TRBV28 with TRBJ1-6; D perhaps matches TRBD1 (6 bases). This CDR3 has 14 amino acids. V lost 8 bases and J 5 bases, leaving 13 bases between the germline ends. Germline lookup yields CDR1 MDHEN and CDR2 SYDVKM. This chain's CDR3 is CASLNRENNSPLHF. In nucleotides, the CDR3 is TGTGCCAGCTTAAACAGGGAAAATAATTCACCCCTCCACTTT.

As DNA, the CDR3 is TGCGCCAGCAGCTTGGAGGGACCGGCGGACGGAGGGACCCAGTACTTC. Its protein product is CASSLEGPADGGTQYF. The V call is TRBV5-1, the J call TRBJ2-5; possibly TRBD1 or TRBD2 for D (5 bases each). Trimming shortened V by 0 bases and J by 7 bases, and 19 bases separated the two germline ends. This CDR3 comprises 16 residues. Germline values: CDR1 SGHRS, CDR2 YFSETQ.

The V and J genes are TRBV19 and TRBJ1-1; 7 bases agree with TRBD1. CDR3 length: 14 amino acids. V gave up 3 bases and J gave up 4 bases; unmatched junction bases: 5. From germline, CDR1 is LNHDA and CDR2 SQIVND (reference sequence). The CDR3 DNA is TGTGCCAGTAGTATGGGGACAGACCCCACTGAAGCTTTCTTT. It yields the protein CASSMGTDPTEAFF.

This chain uses TRBV28 with TRBJ2-7; 9 nucleotides match TRBD1. Looked up from germline, CDR1 is MDHEN and CDR2 is SYDVKM. The CDR3 is made up of 15 amino acids. The V and J ends lost 6 bases and 5 bases, in that order; junction bases with no gene match: 11. CDR3 nucleotide sequence: TGTGCCAGCAGCGGATCGGGACAGGGCAAAAACGAGCAGTACTTC. Amino acids: CASSGSGQGKNEQYF. The full variable domain, its missing parts supplied by reference TRBV28 and TRBJ2-7, is DVKVTQSSRYLVKRTGEKVFLECVQDMDHENMFWYRQDPGLGLRLIYFSYDVKMKEKGDIPEGYSVSREKKERFSLILESASTNQTSMYLCASSGSGQGKNEQYFGPGTRLTVT.

The rearrangement uses TRBV5-1 and TRBJ1-2, with 8 nucleotides matching TRBD1. This CDR3 has 16 amino acids. CDR1 SGHRS and CDR2 YFSETQ come from the germline V gene. The ends lost 4 bases at V and 4 bases at J; junction bases unmatched: 12. The CDR3: CASSHDSRGRVYGYTF. In nucleotides, the CDR3 is TGCGCCAGCAGCCACGATAGCAGGGGGCGGGTCTATGGCTACACCTTC.

The V gene is TRBV24-1, the J gene TRBJ2-2; D is ambiguous. CDR3 length: 14 amino acids. The germline V and J ends were trimmed by 1 base and 3 bases, with 5 bases remaining between them. Germline V gives CDR1 KGHDR, CDR2 SFDVKD. The CDR3 nucleotides are TGTGCCACCAGTGATTTACCCCACACCGGGGAGCTGTTTTTT. Protein sequence: CATSDLPHTGELFF.

The V and J genes are TRBV5-6 and TRBJ2-1; a possible D gene is TRBD2 (6 bases). CDR1 SGHDT and CDR2 YYEEEE come from the germline V gene. V lost 0 bases, J lost 2 bases, and 12 bases lay in between. The CDR3 spans 16 residues. CDR3 loop: CASSLEAGRTYNEQFF. Here the CDR3 DNA reads TGTGCCAGCAGCTTGGAGGCGGGACGGACCTACAATGAGCAGTTCTTC.

The rearrangement joins TRBV19 to TRBJ1-4; maybe TRBD1 (5 bases). The CDR3 is 16 residues long. V gave up 3 bases and J gave up 10 bases, with 21 bases separating them. Germline values: CDR1 LNHDA, CDR2 SQIVND (reference sequence). DNA of the CDR3: TGTGCCAGTAGTATGGGGGAAGGGACCTTAACCGGAAAACTGTTTTTT. It codes for CASSMGEGTLTGKLFF.

The chain has TRBV6-2 or TRBV6-3 and TRBJ2-3; D is possibly TRBD1 (6 bases). The germline V gene has CDR1 MNHEY and CDR2 SVGEGT. V was pared by 2 bases and J by 0 bases, with 9 bases between. This CDR3 is 15 amino acids long. The CDR3, as DNA: TGTGCCAGCAGTTACAACACAGGGAGCACAGATACGCAGTATTTT. Its protein product is CASSYNTGSTDTQYF.

The chain joins TRBV7-9 to TRBJ2-5; 9 positions match TRBD1. CDR1 and CDR2 (germline): SEHNR, FQNEAQ (reference sequence). This CDR3 region has 15 residues. The V gene end was trimmed by 3 bases and the J gene end by 5 bases; junction bases not matched to a gene: 7. DNA of the CDR3: TGTGCCAGCAGCTTCCCGGGACAGGGTAGGGAGACCCAGTACTTC. It is translated as CASSFPGQGRETQYF.

The gene calls are TRBV6-5 and TRBJ1-6; D is undetermined. The germline V and J ends were trimmed by 2 bases and 10 bases, with 12 bases remaining between them. The germline CDR1 and CDR2 sequences are MNHEY and SVGAGI. The CDR3 is made up of 14 amino acids. The CDR3 spells CASSYRAGNSPLHF. CDR3 nucleotides: TGTGCCAGCAGTTACAGGGCAGGCAACTCACCCCTCCACTTT.

CDR3 coding DNA: TGTGCCAGCAGCTTATACCCCGGCATGACCGGGGAGCTGTTTTTT. This sequence encodes CASSLYPGMTGELFF. This sequence joins TRBV7-3 and TRBJ2-2; D remains unclear. The germline gives CDR1 SGHTA, CDR2 FQGTGA. V was pared by 2 bases and J by 5 bases, with 12 bases between. The CDR3 contains 15 residues.

The rearrangement joins TRBV7-2 to TRBJ2-5; no firm D call. CDR1 is SGHTA and CDR2 is FQGNSA in the germline V gene. The CDR3 totals 12 residues. Trimming removed 5 bases from V and 5 bases from J, with 9 bases in between. CDR3 sequence reads: CASSLLRETQYF. The CDR3 bases are TGTGCCAGCAGCCTACTACGGGAGACCCAGTACTTC.

This chain links TRBV13 with TRBJ1-5; unclear D gene. The V end was cut by 8 bases, the J end by 4 bases, with 15 bases between. The CDR3 sequence is 14 residues long. Looked up from germline, CDR1 is PRHDT and CDR2 is FYEKMQ (reference sequence). CDR3 nucleotide sequence: TGTGCCAGCGATTGGAGGTCAGGAAATCAGCCCCAGCATTTT. Residues: CASDWRSGNQPQHF.

The chain couples TRBV7-2 to TRBJ1-3, with D possibly being TRBD1 (5 bases). V was trimmed by 0 bases and J by 3 bases, leaving 6 bases between them. The CDR3 runs to 14 residues. Germline V gene data show CDR1 as SGHTA and CDR2 as FQGNSA. CDR3 sequence reads: CASSLARDGNTIYF. CDR3 sequence (DNA): TGTGCCAGCAGCTTAGCCAGGGATGGAAACACCATATATTTT.

The genes are TRBV18 and TRBJ2-4; TRBD2 agrees at 7 bases. The V gene's germline CDR1 is KGHSH and CDR2 LQKENI. The trim removed 2 bases at V and 6 bases at J, leaving 7 bases unmatched. This CDR3 comprises 15 residues. The CDR3 reads CASSPYRREGNIQYF. CDR3 nucleotide sequence: TGTGCCAGCTCACCATATAGGAGGGAGGGAAACATTCAGTACTTC. The variable domain in full, completed from reference TRBV18 and TRBJ2-4, reads NAGVMQNPRHLVRRRGQEARLRCSPMKGHSHVYWYRQLPEEGLKFMVYLQKENIIDESGMPKERFSAEFPKEGPSILRIQQVVRGDSAAYFCASSPYRREGNIQYFGAGTRLSVL.

The chain has TRBV18 and TRBJ1-2; D ambiguous. This CDR3 comprises 15 residues. The germline gives CDR1 KGHSH, CDR2 LQKENI. V shed 1 base and J shed 6 bases, with 15 bases lying between them. The DNA for the CDR3 is TGTGCCAGCTCACCACGTATTCCCCGGGAGGATGGCTACACCTTC. It codes for CASSPRIPREDGYTF.